This T cell receptor (beta chain) emerged from a study of T cells in Graves' hyperthyroidism and ophthalmopathy. Germline-derived CDR1 and CDR2 are LNHDA and SQIVND (reference sequence). The CDR3 extends over 13 amino acids. Notes on this clonotype: An end of the junction does not agree with germline; a read error may underlie this.

Amplification of TCR beta CDR3 regions used RNA as the template. During a first-round RT-PCR of the TCR CDR3, the HTBI primer set was used. TCRdb re-called the multiplex PCR reads through MiXCR, storing one row per CDR3 protein. The sample carries hundreds of thousands of distinct CDR3 sequences, approximately 15% recorded once. Lactation, pregnancy, other autoimmune disease or uncontrolled infection excluded patients. This chain links TRBV19 with TRBJ1-2; D might be TRBD1 (5 bases). The sample comprised blood. This clonotype originated in a woman aged 40 to 50 with Graves' ophthalmopathy. The CDR3 reads CASSISREYGHTF. Here the CDR3 DNA reads TGTGCCAGTAGTATATCCAGGGAATATGGCCACACCTTC.